These T cell receptor beta chains were read from a single sample in a study of T-cell reconstitution after alpha-beta-depleted transplantation in children. TCRdb reprocessed the PCR reads with MiXCR, giving one entry per CDR3 protein. The table includes around 600,000 distinct CDR3 sequences, about 23% detected once. Sequencing used PBMCs, mostly from graft donor cells, obtained 360 days after TCRalphabeta/CD19-depleted stem cell transplant. Every receptor here comes from a boy under two years old who had a stem cell transplant for acute myeloid leukemia, so the T cells may come from the graft donor. The CDR3 runs from the conserved cysteine through the conserved F or W. The D gene is left open where the match is weak. Clone sizes are given selectively: once, few, many, or a class where the clone is expanded.

cdr3_nt: TGCAGTGCATCAGGGGTCCCGGCAAGCACAGATACGCAGTATTTT
cdr3_aa: CSASGVPASTDTQYF
v_call: TRBV20-1
j_call: TRBJ2-3
clone_size: few
d_call: .

cdr3_nt: TGTGCCAGCAGTTTTAAGGGAGGAGACATTCAGTACTTC
cdr3_aa: CASSFKGGDIQYF
v_call: TRBV12-3/TRBV12-4
j_call: TRBJ2-4
clone_size: .
d_call: .

cdr3_nt: TGTGCCAGCACCGGGGCCGGGGAGACCCAGTACTTC
cdr3_aa: CASTGAGETQYF
v_call: TRBV12-3/TRBV12-4
j_call: TRBJ2-5
clone_size: many
d_call: .

cdr3_nt: TGTGCCAGCAGCCACTACAGGGCGTGGGGTGAAGCTTTCTTT
cdr3_aa: CASSHYRAWGEAFF
v_call: TRBV11-2
j_call: TRBJ1-1
clone_size: .
d_call: .

cdr3_nt: TGCGCCAGCAGCTGGACAGGCACGGCTGGAAACACCATATATTTT
cdr3_aa: CASSWTGTAGNTIYF
v_call: TRBV4-3
j_call: TRBJ1-3
clone_size: .
d_call: TRBD1

cdr3_nt: TGCAGCGTTGAAGCCGGGGGGTGGAACACTGAAGCTTTCTTT
cdr3_aa: CSVEAGGWNTEAFF
v_call: TRBV29-1
j_call: TRBJ1-1
clone_size: few
d_call: .

cdr3_nt: TGCAGCGCCGTTAAAGGGGTGTTGGTACTAGCGGACACTGAAGCTTTCTTT
cdr3_aa: CSAVKGVLVLADTEAFF
v_call: TRBV29-1
j_call: TRBJ1-1
clone_size: many
d_call: .

cdr3_nt: TGTGCCATCAGGTCCCCCACAGGGAACACTGAAGCTTTCTTT
cdr3_aa: CAIRSPTGNTEAFF
v_call: TRBV10-3
j_call: TRBJ1-1
clone_size: .
d_call: .

cdr3_nt: TGTGCCAGCAGTGCCTCCGGGACGGGGAACACTGAAGCTTTCTTT
cdr3_aa: CASSASGTGNTEAFF
v_call: TRBV6-4
j_call: TRBJ1-1
clone_size: many
d_call: .

cdr3_nt: TGCAGTGCTAAAATACAGGGGTACCAAGAGACCCAGTACTTC
cdr3_aa: CSAKIQGYQETQYF
v_call: TRBV20-1
j_call: TRBJ2-5
clone_size: .
d_call: TRBD1

cdr3_nt: TGTGCCAGCAGCTTGGGCCTCCAAACAGAGACCCAGTACTTC
cdr3_aa: CASSLGLQTETQYF
v_call: TRBV5-6
j_call: TRBJ2-5
clone_size: many
d_call: .

cdr3_nt: TGTGCCAGCAGTCTTGGGACTAGCCCAAATGAGCAGTTCTTC
cdr3_aa: CASSLGTSPNEQFF
v_call: TRBV6-2/TRBV6-3
j_call: TRBJ2-1
clone_size: many
d_call: TRBD2

cdr3_nt: TGCAGTGCTGCAGGGTCCCAAGAGACCCAGTACTTC
cdr3_aa: CSAAGSQETQYF
v_call: TRBV20-1
j_call: TRBJ2-5
clone_size: many
d_call: .

cdr3_nt: TGCGCCAGCAGTGGCATGGGAAGCACAGATACGCAGTATTTT
cdr3_aa: CASSGMGSTDTQYF
v_call: TRBV10-1
j_call: TRBJ2-3
clone_size: .
d_call: .

cdr3_nt: TGTGCCAGTACCCTCATAACAGGGCTCCCGAATGGCTACACCTTC
cdr3_aa: CASTLITGLPNGYTF
v_call: TRBV6-5
j_call: TRBJ1-2
clone_size: many
d_call: .

cdr3_nt: TGTGCCAGCAGCTTACAAGGGCCCCTCCTCTCGCCCCAGCATTTT
cdr3_aa: CASSLQGPLLSPQHF
v_call: TRBV7-2
j_call: TRBJ1-5
clone_size: .
d_call: .

cdr3_nt: TGTGCCAGCAGTGAATGGAGAGGAGGGAGTAGCACAGATACGCAGTATTTT
cdr3_aa: CASSEWRGGSSTDTQYF
v_call: TRBV25-1
j_call: TRBJ2-3
clone_size: few
d_call: .

cdr3_nt: TGCAGTGCTAGAGACACCCCGAACACCGGGGAGCTGTTTTTT
cdr3_aa: CSARDTPNTGELFF
v_call: TRBV20-1
j_call: TRBJ2-2
clone_size: few
d_call: .

cdr3_nt: TGCAGTGCCCCCCGCACGGGTCAAGAGACCCAGTACTTC
cdr3_aa: CSAPRTGQETQYF
v_call: TRBV20-1
j_call: TRBJ2-5
clone_size: many
d_call: .

cdr3_nt: TGTGCCATCAGTGACCCTGCAAGGGGGGCCCTCAACACTGAAGCTTTCTTT
cdr3_aa: CAISDPARGALNTEAFF
v_call: TRBV10-3
j_call: TRBJ1-1
clone_size: many
d_call: .

cdr3_nt: TGCGCCAGCAGCTCCGGGACAGGGGGCGCGGACACTGAAGCTTTCTTT
cdr3_aa: CASSSGTGGADTEAFF
v_call: TRBV5-1
j_call: TRBJ1-1
clone_size: .
d_call: TRBD1

cdr3_nt: TGCAGCGTGGGGAAGGGACTAGCGTCCTACAATGAGCAGTTCTTC
cdr3_aa: CSVGKGLASYNEQFF
v_call: TRBV29-1
j_call: TRBJ2-1
clone_size: .
d_call: TRBD2

cdr3_nt: TGCAGCGTTGAAGAGAAACCCGTGACAGGGGGCGGATACAATGAGCAGTTCTTC
cdr3_aa: CSVEEKPVTGGGYNEQFF
v_call: TRBV29-1
j_call: TRBJ2-1
clone_size: many
d_call: TRBD1

cdr3_nt: TGCAGTGCTAGCCTCCCCACCGGTGGCTACACCTTC
cdr3_aa: CSASLPTGGYTF
v_call: TRBV20-1
j_call: TRBJ1-2
clone_size: .
d_call: .

cdr3_nt: TGTGCCAGCAGCTTAACTTACGGATTCACAGATACGCAGTATTTT
cdr3_aa: CASSLTYGFTDTQYF
v_call: TRBV11-2
j_call: TRBJ2-3
clone_size: many
d_call: .

cdr3_nt: TGTGCCAGCAGCCAGCGACTAGCGGGGGGCCTCAGCACAGATACGCAGTATTTT
cdr3_aa: CASSQRLAGGLSTDTQYF
v_call: TRBV4-2
j_call: TRBJ2-3
clone_size: many
d_call: TRBD2

cdr3_nt: TGTGCCAGCTCACCATTACCGACTAGTTTAGGCACAGATACGCAGTATTTT
cdr3_aa: CASSPLPTSLGTDTQYF
v_call: TRBV18
j_call: TRBJ2-3
clone_size: many
d_call: .

cdr3_nt: TGTGCCAGCAGCCCCCCTGGGACAGGGGTTACCGGGGAGCTGTTTTTT
cdr3_aa: CASSPPGTGVTGELFF
v_call: TRBV3-1
j_call: TRBJ2-2
clone_size: .
d_call: TRBD1

cdr3_nt: TGCAGTGCTAGTATAGGGCTTGCCACCTACGAGCAGTACTTC
cdr3_aa: CSASIGLATYEQYF
v_call: TRBV20-1
j_call: TRBJ2-7
clone_size: many
d_call: .

cdr3_nt: TGCGCCAGCAGCTGGGGCGGCTTCTCCTACAATGAGCAGTTCTTC
cdr3_aa: CASSWGGFSYNEQFF
v_call: TRBV5-1
j_call: TRBJ2-1
clone_size: .
d_call: .

cdr3_nt: TGTGCCAGCAGTTCCCGAGGGGGCGGCTCTGGGGCCAACGTCCTGACTTTC
cdr3_aa: CASSSRGGGSGANVLTF
v_call: TRBV12-3/TRBV12-4
j_call: TRBJ2-6
clone_size: many
d_call: TRBD1

cdr3_nt: TGCAGTGCTAGGACAGTTATTTCTGGGGACACTGAAGCTTTCTTT
cdr3_aa: CSARTVISGDTEAFF
v_call: TRBV20-1
j_call: TRBJ1-1
clone_size: .
d_call: .

cdr3_nt: TGCAGTGCGCCGCGCGGGGTACGACAAGAGACCCAGTACTTC
cdr3_aa: CSAPRGVRQETQYF
v_call: TRBV20-1
j_call: TRBJ2-5
clone_size: many
d_call: .

cdr3_nt: TGTGCCAGCAGTTATTCCCTCGCCGGGCCAAGACCCTTCGCTGGCTACACCTTC
cdr3_aa: CASSYSLAGPRPFAGYTF
v_call: TRBV6-9
j_call: TRBJ1-2
clone_size: .
d_call: .

cdr3_nt: TGCAGTGCACACACCGACAACTATGGCTACACCTTC
cdr3_aa: CSAHTDNYGYTF
v_call: TRBV20-1
j_call: TRBJ1-2
clone_size: few
d_call: .

cdr3_nt: TGCAGCGTTGTTCTCCGCCGAACACTCAACACCGGGGAGCTGTTTTTT
cdr3_aa: CSVVLRRTLNTGELFF
v_call: TRBV29-1
j_call: TRBJ2-2
clone_size: many
d_call: .

cdr3_nt: TGTGCCAGCAGTCATACCGCCAGGGTCAATGAGCAGTTCTTC
cdr3_aa: CASSHTARVNEQFF
v_call: TRBV6-5
j_call: TRBJ2-1
clone_size: many
d_call: .

cdr3_nt: TGCAGTGCTAGAGTGTTGGAAGCCGGCAATCAGCCCCAGCATTTT
cdr3_aa: CSARVLEAGNQPQHF
v_call: TRBV20-1
j_call: TRBJ1-5
clone_size: few
d_call: .

cdr3_nt: TGTGCCAGCAGTGAGGGCGGTACCTACGAGCAGTACTTC
cdr3_aa: CASSEGGTYEQYF
v_call: TRBV25-1
j_call: TRBJ2-7
clone_size: .
d_call: .

cdr3_nt: TGTGCCAGCAGCCAGTTTGCGAGAGAGACCCAGTACTTC
cdr3_aa: CASSQFARETQYF
v_call: TRBV5-5
j_call: TRBJ2-5
clone_size: many
d_call: .

cdr3_nt: TGCAGTGCTAGTGGCGCCAGGGGGAATATTGAAGCTTTCTTT
cdr3_aa: CSASGARGNIEAFF
v_call: TRBV20-1
j_call: TRBJ1-1
clone_size: .
d_call: TRBD1

cdr3_nt: TGTGCCAGCAGCCAAGATCGGACAGGAAAGATGGAGACCCAGTACTTC
cdr3_aa: CASSQDRTGKMETQYF
v_call: TRBV4-2
j_call: TRBJ2-5
clone_size: .
d_call: TRBD1

cdr3_nt: TGTGCCAGCAGTTTAATCAGCTACAATGAGCAGTTCTTC
cdr3_aa: CASSLISYNEQFF
v_call: TRBV28
j_call: TRBJ2-1
clone_size: many
d_call: .

cdr3_nt: TGTGCCAGCAGGAAGGTGGGGCAGCCCCAGCATTTT
cdr3_aa: CASRKVGQPQHF
v_call: TRBV12-3/TRBV12-4
j_call: TRBJ1-5
clone_size: .
d_call: .

cdr3_nt: TGTGCCAGCAGTCCTACAACAGCGAACACCGGGGAGCTGTTTTTT
cdr3_aa: CASSPTTANTGELFF
v_call: TRBV28
j_call: TRBJ2-2
clone_size: .
d_call: .

cdr3_nt: TGCGCCAGCAGCCAGGCGGACAGAACGAACACTGAAGCTTTCTTT
cdr3_aa: CASSQADRTNTEAFF
v_call: TRBV4-1
j_call: TRBJ1-1
clone_size: .
d_call: .

cdr3_nt: TGTGCCAGTCATGGGAGACGATCTGTGTATCAGCCCCAGCATTTT
cdr3_aa: CASHGRRSVYQPQHF
v_call: TRBV19
j_call: TRBJ1-5
clone_size: few
d_call: .

cdr3_nt: TGCGCCAGCAGCATCAACAGGGGCCCACGAGTTAGGGTGTATGAAAAACTGTTTTTT
cdr3_aa: CASSINRGPRVRVYEKLFF
v_call: TRBV4-3
j_call: TRBJ1-4
clone_size: .
d_call: TRBD1

cdr3_nt: TGCGCCAGCAGCCAGACAGGGGGCGGAAACACCATATATTTT
cdr3_aa: CASSQTGGGNTIYF
v_call: TRBV4-3
j_call: TRBJ1-3
clone_size: .
d_call: TRBD1

cdr3_nt: TGTGCCAGCAGCCTCGGGACAGGGGCCGTAACCCCGGACACCGGGGAGCTGTTTTTT
cdr3_aa: CASSLGTGAVTPDTGELFF
v_call: TRBV28
j_call: TRBJ2-2
clone_size: many
d_call: TRBD1

cdr3_nt: TGCAGAATTCCGGGACAGGGGGCATACAATGAGCAGTTCTTC
cdr3_aa: CRIPGQGAYNEQFF
v_call: TRBV20-1
j_call: TRBJ2-1
clone_size: few
d_call: TRBD1

cdr3_nt: TGTGCCAGCACCTTGCGAGTAGCGGGTAATGAGCAGTTCTTC
cdr3_aa: CASTLRVAGNEQFF
v_call: TRBV7-9
j_call: TRBJ2-1
clone_size: many
d_call: TRBD2

cdr3_nt: TGTGCCAGCAGTTTGGAGCGGGGGGGCCCGGTAGATACGCAGTATTTT
cdr3_aa: CASSLERGGPVDTQYF
v_call: TRBV28
j_call: TRBJ2-3
clone_size: many
d_call: TRBD2